The 27 T cell receptor beta chains in this list originate from one sample, sequenced in a study of CD4+ T cells in melanoma. Using immunoSEQ multiplex PCR, the repertoire was profiled, and TCRdb retains in-frame clones only, with some absent. This sample has about 10,000 clones, with approximately 72% found just once. The specimen was tumor tissue. These receptors were obtained from a human donor with melanoma.

This chain joins TRBV6-5 and TRBJ2-1, with unresolved D. CDR1 MNHEY and CDR2 SVGAGI come from the germline V gene. V gave up 8 bases and J gave up 9 bases, with 20 bases separating them. CDR3 length equals 14 residues. CDR3 residues: CASSIRSLGGEQFF. CDR3 sequence (DNA): TGTGCCAGCTCTATTAGGAGTTTAGGTGGTGAGCAGTTCTTC.

CDR3 sequence reads: CASSANTEAFF. The CDR3 bases are TGTGCCAGCTCAGCGAACACTGAAGCTTTCTTT. The gene calls are TRBV18 and TRBJ1-1; no clear D gene. This CDR3 contains 11 residues. CDR1 and CDR2 (germline): KGHSH, LQKENI. Trimming shortened V by 5 bases and J by 1 base, and 2 bases separated the two germline ends.

This clone has a single count. CDR3 bases: TGTGCCAGCAGCTTAGAAGGGAACAACGGAAACACCATATATTTT. Amino acid sequence: CASSLEGNNGNTIYF. This chain links TRBV7-9 with TRBJ1-3; no reliable D call. Germline V gene data show CDR1 as SEHNR and CDR2 as FQNEAQ (reference sequence). V was shortened by 1 base and J by 4 bases, with 11 bases between the two germline ends. This CDR3 has 15 residues.

V usage is TRBV2 and J usage is TRBJ1-2, with a weak D call TRBD1 (6 bases). Per germline, CDR1 SNHLY and CDR2 FYNNEI. The V and J ends lost 7 bases and 4 bases respectively, with 10 bases between them. The CDR3 is made up of 12 amino acids. This CDR3 is CASTGQFYGYTF. DNA of the CDR3: TGTGCCAGCACCGGACAGTTCTATGGCTACACCTTC.

The V call is TRBV30, the J call TRBJ2-1; D is uncertain. Trimming removed 2 bases from V and 8 bases from J, with 7 bases in between. The CDR3 loop spans 11 amino acids. Per the germline V gene, CDR1 is GTSNPN and CDR2 is SVGIG (reference sequence). CDR3: CAWSPGYEQFF. CDR3 sequence (DNA): TGTGCCTGGAGTCCAGGTTATGAGCAGTTCTTC.

This clone was seen once. The chain couples TRBV12-5 to TRBJ1-3, with D perhaps matching TRBD1 (6 bases). Germline V lookup: CDR1 LGHNT, CDR2 FRNRAP. Trimming cost V 4 bases and J 7 bases, with 20 bases left between them. This CDR3 region has 16 residues. The CDR3 protein is CASGSSGGGGGNTIYF. The CDR3 DNA is TGTGCTAGTGGTTCCTCCGGGGGGGGCGGCGGGAACACCATATATTTT. The full variable domain, with the rest looked up from reference TRBV12-5 and TRBJ1-3, is DARVTQTPRHKVTEMGQEVTMRCQPILGHNTVFWYRQTMMQGLELLAYFRNRAPLDDSGMPKDRFSAEMPDATLATLKIQPSEPRDSAVYFCASGSSGGGGGNTIYFGEGSWLTVV.

The genes are TRBV11-2 and TRBJ1-6; no reliable D call. Germline CDR1 and CDR2: SGHAT and FQNNGV. This CDR3 region has 15 residues. Trimming removed 0 bases at V and 10 bases at J, with 13 bases between. The CDR3 sequence is CASSLEIASQSPLHF. The CDR3 bases are TGTGCCAGCAGCTTAGAAATAGCAAGTCAGTCACCCCTCCACTTT.

The rearrangement links TRBV4-1 to TRBJ1-1, with 10 nucleotides matching TRBD1. This CDR3 is built from 15 residues. From germline, CDR1 is MGHRA and CDR2 YSYEKL. The ends lost 3 bases at V and 2 bases at J; junction bases unmatched: 3. The CDR3 region is CASSHGTGENTEAFF. DNA of the CDR3: TGCGCCAGCAGCCACGGGACAGGGGAAAACACTGAAGCTTTCTTT.

The chain uses TRBV7-8 and TRBJ1-2, with D hard to call. Germline assignment: CDR1 SGHVS and CDR2 FQNEAQ. With 5 bases removed from V and 4 bases from J, the gap between germline ends came to 17 bases. The CDR3 has 15 amino acids. The CDR3 loop is CASSPDMTRAYGYTF. CDR3 nucleotides: TGTGCCAGCAGCCCCGACATGACCCGGGCCTATGGCTACACCTTC. Using reference TRBV7-8 and TRBJ1-2 for the parts outside the CDR3, the full variable domain is GAGVSQSPRYKVAKRGQDVALRCDPISGHVSLFWYQQALGQGPEFLTYFQNEAQLDKSGLPSDRFFAERPEGSVSTLKIQRTQQEDSAVYLCASSPDMTRAYGYTFGSGTRLTVV.

V usage is TRBV19 and J usage is TRBJ1-1; D is unresolved. This CDR3 comprises 12 residues. The ends were cut back, 1 base at V and 4 bases at J, with 4 bases in the middle. Germline CDR1 LNHDA, CDR2 SQIVND (reference sequence). CDR3 coding DNA: TGTGCCAGTAGTATAGGTCGCACTGAAGCTTTCTTT. This translates into CASSIGRTEAFF.

The chain uses TRBV18 and TRBJ1-3, with 7 bases aligning to TRBD1. The CDR3 loop spans 14 amino acids. The germline gives CDR1 KGHSH, CDR2 LQKENI. Unmatched junction bases numbered 4, after V lost 0 bases and J lost 8 bases. CDR3 nucleotides: TGTGCCAGCTCACCACCGTCAGGGACAGACACCATATATTTT. Its protein is CASSPPSGTDTIYF. The variable domain in full, completed from reference TRBV18 and TRBJ1-3, reads NAGVMQNPRHLVRRRGQEARLRCSPMKGHSHVYWYRQLPEEGLKFMVYLQKENIIDESGMPKERFSAEFPKEGPSILRIQQVVRGDSAAYFCASSPPSGTDTIYFGEGSWLTVV.

The chain recombines TRBV29-1 with TRBJ2-7; D is perhaps TRBD1 or TRBD2 (5 bases each). Trimming pared 2 bases from V and 2 bases from J, leaving 10 bases between. The CDR3 totals 13 residues. Germline loops: CDR1 SQVTM, CDR2 ANQGSEA. This CDR3 is CSVEIGTTYEQYF. In nucleotides, the CDR3 is TGCAGCGTTGAAATCGGGACGACCTACGAGCAGTACTTC.

This clone was observed a handful of times. As DNA, the CDR3 is TGTGCCAGCAGCGTAGTCGCGCAGGGTGACATCGAGACCCAGTACTTC. Protein sequence: CASSVVAQGDIETQYF. The V gene is TRBV9, the J gene TRBJ2-5; maybe TRBD1 (5 bases). Trimming took off 0 bases at V and 5 bases at J, with 17 bases between the two ends. Germline CDR1 is SGDLS and CDR2 is YYNGEE. The CDR3 is 16 residues long. The entire variable domain, with the rest obtained from reference TRBV9 and TRBJ2-5, is as follows: DSGVTQTPKHLITATGQRVTLRCSPRSGDLSVYWYQQSLDQGLQFLIQYYNGEERAKGNILERFSAQQFPDLHSELNLSSLELGDSALYFCASSVVAQGDIETQYFGPGTRLLVL.

This sequence joins TRBV30 and TRBJ1-6; weak D call: TRBD1 (6 bases). V was shortened by 1 base and J by 1 base, with 8 bases between the two germline ends. The CDR3 runs to 15 residues. Germline-derived CDR1 and CDR2 are GTSNPN and SVGIG (reference sequence). The CDR3 region has the DNA TGTGCCTGGAGTGACGGACAGTCCTATAATTCACCCCTCCACTTT. Protein: CAWSDGQSYNSPLHF.

This clone has only a few counts. The chain couples TRBV9 to TRBJ1-1; no definite D call. Trimming removed 3 bases from V and 1 base from J, with 4 bases in between. Germline V gives CDR1 SGDLS, CDR2 YYNGEE. The CDR3 runs 12 residues. Written as DNA, the CDR3 is TGTGCCAGCAGCGCCCAGAACACTGAAGCTTTCTTT. Encoded protein: CASSAQNTEAFF.

The rearrangement uses TRBV5-6 and TRBJ2-7; 7 bases align to TRBD1. CDR1 is SGHDT and CDR2 is YYEEEE in the germline V gene. The V and J ends lost 2 bases and 3 bases, in that order; junction bases with no gene match: 2. The CDR3 is made up of 13 amino acids. CDR3 protein: CASSFDRVYEQYF. Here the CDR3 DNA reads TGTGCCAGCAGCTTTGACAGGGTCTACGAGCAGTACTTC.

The genes are TRBV4-2 and TRBJ2-2, with 8 bases fitting TRBD1. Germline assignment: CDR1 LGHNA and CDR2 YNFKEQ. This CDR3 has 15 amino acids. With V trimmed by 4 bases and J by 7 bases, 8 bases remained unmatched. The CDR3, as DNA: TGTGCCAGCAGCCCGTGGACAGGGACGATCGGGGAGCTGTTTTTT. It codes for CASSPWTGTIGELFF.

Relative to its sample, this clone is medium-sized. This rearrangement joins TRBV10-2 to TRBJ1-1; the D gene is possibly TRBD1 (6 bases). V lost 6 bases, J lost 0 bases, and 8 bases lay in between. Germline lookup yields CDR1 WSHSY and CDR2 SAAADI. The CDR3 runs to 13 residues. The CDR3: CASRRTVNTEAFF. The CDR3 nucleotides read TGCGCCAGCAGAAGGACAGTGAACACTGAAGCTTTCTTT.

The gene calls are TRBV6-1 and TRBJ1-1; D is perhaps TRBD1 (5 bases). V was cut by 4 bases and J by 4 bases, with 13 bases left in between. This CDR3 contains 14 residues. Germline assignment: CDR1 MNHNS and CDR2 SASEGT. The CDR3 DNA sequence: TGTGCCAGCAGTGCCCAGGGTTTGGGCACTGAAGCTTTCTTT. This codes for CASSAQGLGTEAFF.

The chain recombines TRBV7-9 with TRBJ1-2; 7 bases agree with TRBD1. This CDR3 contains 14 residues. J lost 6 bases, V lost 5 bases, and 9 bases had no gene match. CDR1 and CDR2 from the germline V gene are SEHNR and FQNEAQ (reference sequence). Written as DNA, the CDR3 is TGTGCCAGCAGCGCCACAGGGGTTTCAGATGGCTACACCTTC. As protein: CASSATGVSDGYTF.

The chain has TRBV7-9 and TRBJ1-3, with 7 positions matching TRBD1. V was clipped by 6 bases and J by 0 bases; unmatched bases: 8. In germline, CDR1 is SEHNR, CDR2 FQNEAQ (reference sequence). CDR3 length: 16 amino acids. CDR3: CASSRDSSFSGNTIYF. CDR3 coding DNA: TGTGCCAGCAGTCGGGACAGCTCCTTCTCTGGAAACACCATATATTTT.

This CDR3 is CASSPPRRGTRETQYF. The DNA of the CDR3 is TGTGCCAGCAGCCCACCCCGTCGGGGTACTAGAGAGACCCAGTACTTC. The V call is TRBV6-6, the J call TRBJ2-5; the D gene is possibly TRBD2 (5 bases). CDR3 length equals 16 residues. In germline, CDR1 is MNHNY, CDR2 SVGAGI (reference sequence). V gave up 6 bases and J gave up 4 bases, with 21 bases separating them.

The V and J genes are TRBV6-5 and TRBJ1-2, with a possible D match to TRBD1 (5 bases). V lost 2 bases to trimming and J lost 8 bases, with 18 bases between them. The CDR3 runs to 15 residues. CDR1 is MNHEY, CDR2 SVGAGI, per germline. The CDR3 protein is CASSYTHGTTGGYTF. The CDR3 DNA sequence: TGTGCCAGCAGTTACACCCACGGGACTACGGGAGGCTACACCTTC.

The chain combines TRBV2 with TRBJ2-1; D remains ambiguous. The germline CDR1 and CDR2 sequences are SNHLY and FYNNEI. V lost 6 bases and J lost 9, with 12 bases in between. The length of the CDR3 is 12 residues. CDR3 nucleotide sequence: TGTGCCAGCAGCTTCGTACGCGCTGAGCAGTTCTTC. It is translated as CASSFVRAEQFF.

The CDR3 sequence is CASSALTSGGVYNEQFF. In nucleotides, the CDR3 is TGTGCCAGCAGCGCCTTGACTAGCGGGGGGGTCTACAATGAGCAGTTCTTC. V is TRBV5-6 and J is TRBJ2-1; 14 bases match TRBD2. J gave up 3 bases and V 4 bases, and 6 bases lay outside the gene matches. Germline V CDR1 and CDR2: SGHDT, YYEEEE. CDR3 size: 17 residues.

The chain carries TRBV5-4 and TRBJ1-1, with 10 bases that match TRBD1. Per germline, CDR1 SGHNT and CDR2 YYREEE (reference sequence). The CDR3 is made up of 15 amino acids. With 3 bases clipped from V and 4 bases from J, the junction kept 6 bases outside the gene matches. The CDR3 sequence: CASSSGDRGFTEAFF. In nucleotides, the CDR3 is TGTGCCAGCAGCTCAGGGGACAGGGGTTTCACTGAAGCTTTCTTT.

The gene calls are TRBV23-1 and TRBJ2-7, with a weak D call TRBD1 (5 bases). TRBV23-1 is noted as an ORF with a role that remains uncertain. The germline V and J ends were trimmed by 0 bases and 3 bases, with 18 bases remaining between them. This CDR3 is 17 amino acids long. For the CDR3, the DNA is TGCGCCAGCAGTCAATCCGGCCAAGGGAAGGGGAACTACGAGCAGTACTTC. It yields the protein CASSQSGQGKGNYEQYF.